The clone carrying this T cell receptor (beta chain) showed up many times. No antigen is known for it. This entry comes from a study of metastatic and nonmetastatic thyroid tumors. Overall study context: Comparative analysis of repertoires was undertaken across blood and tumor or nodule tissue obtained from malignant and benign thyroid patients. Study-level results: For both blood and tumor, malignant thyroid tumors reportedly showed significantly higher TCR beta diversity than benign nodules did.

There were no patients who had received any treatment before thyroid surgery. From germline, CDR1 is SEHNR and CDR2 FQNEAQ (reference sequence). The CDR3 runs to 13 residues. V shed 5 bases and J shed 5 bases, with 13 bases lying between them. Per the original methods: For papillary thyroid cancer, a distant-metastasis classifier was constructed from CDR3 differences observed across clinicopathological groups. MiXCR reprocessed the PCR reads for TCRdb. The V and J calls here are based on TCRdb, not the publication. Here the sample spans 35,000 to 45,000 clones, around 28% being singletons. This receptor was obtained from a male donor with papillary thyroid cancer or a benign thyroid nodule (not recorded which). Some clones in this sample may be carry-over from other donors' samples. Sequencing was carried out using blood. V usage is TRBV7-9 and J usage is TRBJ2-7; no definite D call. The CDR3 here is CASSQRSFDEQYF. CDR3 bases: TGTGCCAGCAGCCAACGGAGTTTTGACGAGCAGTACTTC.